This T cell receptor beta chain was found in a study of cytomegalovirus exposure and HLA in healthy donors (TCRdb year 2017). Regarding the study in general: An earlier analysis of approximately 640 of the donors reported about 290 Gb of sequence data and about 100 million unique TCR beta sequences from about 179 million T cells. Approximately 300 gigabases of sequencing data and approximately 84 million unique TCR sequences were included in an early release covering 550 to 800 HLA-typed donors. The genetic ancestry cluster associated with self-reported Caucasian donors included over 80% of the roughly 400 genotyped donors. The study aimed to test whether cataloging public T cell receptors could reveal signatures of past pathogen exposure. The T cell repertoires of around 670 subjects were profiled by immunosequencing and related to cytomegalovirus serostatus. A separate validation cohort of roughly 110 different subjects was used in addition to the 666-subject first cohort. To predict cytomegalovirus infection status, the study brought together high-throughput TCR immunosequencing, statistical association of individual TCRs with disease status, and machine learning. A later analysis re-examined previously published TCR beta repertoires from 500 to 700 donors and added high-resolution HLA genotyping to investigate patterns of TCR occurrence. The later analysis used no new phenotypic data to find candidate immune exposures, relying instead on TCR beta sequences and their occurrence across donors. An earlier analysis of approximately 630 of the donors applied high-throughput TCR beta sequencing to assess whether each TCR beta V gene segment acted as functional or pseudogenic. Alongside the repertoire data, information on donor age, sex, ethnicity and CMV serostatus was compiled. In a later genetic analysis, genome-wide SNP genotypes for about 65% of the 666 donors were used, and that subset was treated as a discovery cohort. All discovery cohort repertoires had been generated using a single sequencing platform. Class I and class II HLA loci were covered by the typing at four-digit resolution. Typing coverage differed by locus: A, B, C, DRB1 and DQB1 were typed in about 620-630 donors, DQA1 in roughly 500, DPA1 in 600 to 610, and DPB1 in 472. Because of strong linkage in the cohort, five DR-DQ haplotypes were treated as single units for association and clustering. Across some 400 genotyped donors of the cohort, an average of roughly 250,000 unique TCR beta nucleotide sequences per donor were sequenced, and 15% to 20% of those sequences were non-productive.

Findings and caveats that apply to the study as a whole: In a later analysis, HLA-associated TCR beta chains were found to be more clonally expanded and to have lower generation probabilities than equally common non-associated chains. A later genetic analysis reported fewer N-insertions in productive TCRs among donors in an Asian-associated ancestry cluster than the roughly 670-donor mean. According to a later analysis, TCR association rates differed among HLA loci, with DRB1 alleles showing the most associated TCRs and HLA-C alleles showing the fewest. According to the authors, the approach could potentially be generalized to other disease states and immunological phenotypes. The only immune exposure information available for the cohort was CMV serostatus. The classifier was reported to diagnose cytomegalovirus status with high specificity and sensitivity in both the original and validation cohorts. A cluster of highly shared sequence variants was judged likely to be a technical artifact of the sequencing pipeline. In a later analysis, most CMV-associated TCR beta chains were found to appear HLA-restricted, with HLA associations seemingly driven largely by CMV exposure. An association between a missense DCLRE1C variant and V-gene and J-gene trimming of TCR beta chains was found in a later genetic analysis and replicated in an independent cohort. The presence/absence analyses assumed that sequencing depth was roughly uniform across donors, and that assumption may not be true. According to a later analysis, parvovirus B19, influenza, CMV and Epstein-Barr virus appeared linked to several top co-occurrence clusters. Because the 87-base-pair reads could not distinguish some IMGT-functional V segments, including TRBV6-2 and TRBV6-3, those segments were excluded. About 15 rarely observed V segments, including chromosome 9 orphons, were excluded from the earlier analysis of a few hundred of the donors because counts were too low. In the study, some 160 TCR beta chains were listed as associated with cytomegalovirus. Correlated functional status among segregating V segments might be attributable to linkage disequilibrium, but an unknown experimental factor could not be ruled out. A further reported finding was that TCR beta sequences accurately predicted the HLA-A and HLA-B alleles for most subjects in the first cohort. Strong co-occurrence of HLA alleles, especially DR and DQ, made assigning TCR associations to individual alleles difficult. Broadly in line with IMGT annotations, most TCR beta V segments showed up in productive rearrangements about 87% or about 30% of the time in an earlier analysis of several hundred of the donors. Three of the identified cytomegalovirus-associated TCR beta chains were confirmed in vitro to be specific for cytomegalovirus antigens. In this cohort, only TCR beta chains were sequenced, and detectable features were limited by the absence of alpha or paired-chain data. Specific HLA alleles were associated with over 15,000 TCR beta sequences at a false discovery rate of 0.05 in a later analysis. HLA typing was unavailable for some donors at each locus, so association tests used only the typed subset. While some public TCRs were present in many individuals, most TCR sequences turned up only very rarely across donors.

In total, approximately 690 healthy bone marrow donors made up the cohort. All cohort members were sampled while nominally healthy, although unrecorded immune exposures were likely present. The donor tested CMV seronegative and was one of the 352 seronegative cohort members. A peripheral blood sample was collected from each donor, and TCR beta sequencing was performed on peripheral blood mononuclear cells. Genomic DNA extraction from the blood cell samples was performed with the Qiagen DNeasy Blood Extraction Kit. The library was prepared using the immunoSEQ multiplex PCR assay. For the multiplex PCR, a mixture combining 60 forward primers for TCR Vbeta segments and 13 reverse primers for TCR Jbeta segments was used. Amplification of the CDR3 region of rearranged TCR beta genes was performed with a multiplex PCR assay on genomic DNA. On the Illumina HiSeq System, the amplified TCR beta libraries were sequenced as 87-base-pair reads. The authors' analysis ran thus. Across the roughly 670 repertoires, a later analysis counted tens of millions of unique TCR beta chains, approximately 10 million of which were shared by at least two donors. To remove PCR and sequencing errors, raw reads were error-corrected and collapsed into unique sequences using a nearest-neighbor algorithm that merged closely related sequences. To assign V, D and J gene segments, CDR3 sequences were aligned to IMGT reference sequences. For a sequence to be retained, a match of at least six nucleotides to both a V gene segment and a J gene segment was required. A rearrangement was called productive if the CDR3 had no stop codons and remained in frame with V and J, and every other rearrangement was called non-productive. CDR3 was defined according to IMGT convention as the region running from the second conserved V-encoded cysteine to the conserved J-encoded phenylalanine. In an earlier analysis of some 550 of the donors, sequences lacking an unambiguous match to a single V gene segment were excluded. In an earlier analysis of approximately 550 of the donors, V segments were called functional above 56.7% productive rearrangements and were called segregating when the between-donor standard deviation exceeded 5%. A statistical classification framework was built for diagnosing cytomegalovirus status from the catalog of TCR beta chain sequences. V and J gene assignment, in a later analysis, came from comparing TCR nucleotide sequences with IMGT/GENE-DB human TR gene sequences. The TCRdist pipeline was used in a later analysis to assign CDR3 sequences and most-parsimonious VDJ recombination scenarios. In a later analysis, each TCR beta chain was defined by its CDR3 amino acid sequence together with its V-gene family, and reads lacking a unique V-gene family were excluded. In a later analysis, around 650 highly shared, low-generation-probability nucleotide sequences were removed to address suspected cross-contamination and a sequencing artifact. In a later analysis, a clonal expansion index was calculated for each public chain from normalized within-repertoire ranks of inferred template counts. Generation probabilities in a later analysis came from a VDJ recombination model fitted to out-of-frame rearrangements, and those results were checked against IGoR. A later analysis scored TCR-TCR, TCR-HLA and TCR-CMV co-occurrence with hypergeometric tests, applying a repertoire-size bias correction to TCR pairs. False discovery rates were estimated in a later analysis by permuting HLA or CMV assignments 20 times. In a later analysis, co-occurring TCRs were grouped using DBSCAN, with TCRdist sequence similarity added in when clustering inside HLA-allele-positive subsets. Repertoires with fewer than 30,000 or more than 120,000 public chains were left out of co-occurrence clustering, as were four to six repertoires with anomalous nucleotide sharing. TCRdb took over this immuneACCESS table, retaining in-frame rearrangements with V and J assigned. Such tables are incomplete; in checked studies, under half of the missing clones stem from an unresolved V gene, and the remainder is unexplained. V, J and clone size reflect that table, while D and trimming were determined from the DNA. The sample records 130,000 or so clones, 60% to 80% of which are singletons. About 1.1% of the sample belongs to the ten largest clones.

About this clone itself: The target of this receptor is not known. Per-base quality was not reported, and no clone a single base away is much larger than it.

V was cut back by 0 bases and J by 6 bases, leaving a gap of 21 bases between them. Taken from cysteine to phenylalanine, the CDR3 has 17 residues. Only the CDR3 DNA is retained, 51 bases long and in frame from the first base. Taken from the germline V gene, the CDR1 and CDR2 loops are SGHTA and FQGNSA. This TCR derives from a male donor in good health and CMV-seronegative. The sample was PBMCs. The rearrangement joined TRBV7-2 to TRBJ2-7, with TRBD2 tentatively as D gene (6 bases match). The CDR3 protein is CASSLARGRGLRTEQYF. The sequence in DNA is TGTGCCAGCAGCTTAGCGCGGGGCCGTGGGTTGAGGACCGAGCAGTACTTC.